The clone carrying this T cell receptor beta chain showed up many times. What it binds is not known. Looked up from germline, CDR1 is MNHNY and CDR2 is SVGAGI (reference sequence). Trimming took off 0 bases at V and 9 bases at J, with 6 bases between the two ends. CDR3 length: 12 amino acids. Diagnosis used clinical symptoms, serum thyroxine, TRAb, thyroid ultrasound and orbital computed tomography. Scientists amplified the TCR beta CDR3 regions from RNA transcripts. RT-PCR was first run with HTBI primers, then multiplex PCR in a second round. TCRdb redid the calling of the multiplex PCR reads with MiXCR, one entry per CDR3 protein. The table includes about 58,000 distinct CDR3 sequences, roughly half detected once. This entry is derived from a study of Graves' ophthalmopathy and Graves' hyperthyroidism. About the research overall: The authors collected peripheral blood at initial diagnosis, before any treatment. Regarding the study as a whole: Sensitivity reached 87.88% and specificity 81.08% for a 13-signature model separating ophthalmopathy from stable hyperthyroidism. Detection in blood was also observed for most expanded thyroid clonotypes above 0.001 frequency.

The rearrangement joins TRBV6-6 to TRBJ2-1; D call uncertain. The clonotype originates from an adult woman with Graves' ophthalmopathy. Sequencing was done on a sample of peripheral blood. The CDR3 region is CASSYSTLEQFF. CDR3 sequence (DNA): TGTGCCAGCAGTTACTCTACTCTTGAGCAGTTCTTC.